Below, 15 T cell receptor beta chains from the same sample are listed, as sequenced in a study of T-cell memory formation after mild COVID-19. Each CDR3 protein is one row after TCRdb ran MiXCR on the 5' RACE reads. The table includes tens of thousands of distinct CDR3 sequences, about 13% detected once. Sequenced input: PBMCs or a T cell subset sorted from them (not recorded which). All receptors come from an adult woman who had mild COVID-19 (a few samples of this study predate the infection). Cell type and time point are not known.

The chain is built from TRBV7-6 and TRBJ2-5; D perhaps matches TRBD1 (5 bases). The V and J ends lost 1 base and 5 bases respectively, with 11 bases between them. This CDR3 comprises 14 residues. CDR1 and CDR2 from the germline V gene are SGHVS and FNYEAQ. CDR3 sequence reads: CASSLEGEGETQYF. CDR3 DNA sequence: TGTGCCAGCAGCTTAGAAGGGGAAGGGGAGACCCAGTACTTC.

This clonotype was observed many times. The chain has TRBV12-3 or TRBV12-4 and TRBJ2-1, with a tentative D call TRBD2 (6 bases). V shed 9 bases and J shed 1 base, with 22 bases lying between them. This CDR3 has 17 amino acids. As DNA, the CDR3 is TGTGCCAGGCCCTGGGACTCGCTCTGCCTTTCCTACAATGAGCAGTTCTTC. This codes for CARPWDSLCLSYNEQFF.

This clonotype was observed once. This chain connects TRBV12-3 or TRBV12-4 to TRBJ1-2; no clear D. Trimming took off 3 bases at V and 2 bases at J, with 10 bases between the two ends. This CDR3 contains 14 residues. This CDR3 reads CASSFAHGNYGYTF. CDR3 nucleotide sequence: TGTGCCAGCAGTTTTGCCCACGGGAACTATGGCTACACCTTC.

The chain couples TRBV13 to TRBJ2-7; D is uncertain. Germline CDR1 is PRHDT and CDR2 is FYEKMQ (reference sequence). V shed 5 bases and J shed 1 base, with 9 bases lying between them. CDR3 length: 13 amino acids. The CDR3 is CASSPGISYEQYF. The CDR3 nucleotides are TGTGCCAGCAGCCCTGGAATATCCTACGAGCAGTACTTC.

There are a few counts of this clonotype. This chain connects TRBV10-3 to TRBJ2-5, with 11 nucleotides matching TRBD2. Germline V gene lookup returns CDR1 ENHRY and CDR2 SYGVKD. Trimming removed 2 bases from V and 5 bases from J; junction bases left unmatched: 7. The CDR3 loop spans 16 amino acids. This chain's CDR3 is CAISEDSGGAWETQYF. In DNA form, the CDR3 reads TGTGCCATCAGTGAGGATAGCGGGGGGGCCTGGGAGACCCAGTACTTC.

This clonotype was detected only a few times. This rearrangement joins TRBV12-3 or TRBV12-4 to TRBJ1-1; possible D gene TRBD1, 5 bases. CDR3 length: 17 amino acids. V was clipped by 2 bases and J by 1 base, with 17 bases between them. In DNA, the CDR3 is TGTGCCAGCAGTTTATTTTGGGGCAGTTGGGAGAACACTGAAGCTTTCTTT. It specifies CASSLFWGSWENTEAFF.

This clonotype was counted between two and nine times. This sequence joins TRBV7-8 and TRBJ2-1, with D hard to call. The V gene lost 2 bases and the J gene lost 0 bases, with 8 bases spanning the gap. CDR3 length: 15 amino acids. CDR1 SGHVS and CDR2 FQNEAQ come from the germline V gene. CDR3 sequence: CASSLWVSSYNEQFF. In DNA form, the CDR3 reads TGTGCCAGCAGCTTATGGGTTTCCTCCTACAATGAGCAGTTCTTC.

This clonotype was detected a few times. The CDR3 DNA is TGTGCCAGCAGCTTGGGGCAGGGGGCCTCCTACAATGAGCAGTTCTTC. As protein: CASSLGQGASYNEQFF. The rearrangement joins TRBV5-5 to TRBJ2-1, with 8 bases fitting TRBD1. The CDR3 runs 16 residues. V lost 0 bases, J lost 0 bases, and 2 bases stayed unmatched. Germline-derived CDR1 and CDR2 are SGHKS and YYEKEE (reference sequence).

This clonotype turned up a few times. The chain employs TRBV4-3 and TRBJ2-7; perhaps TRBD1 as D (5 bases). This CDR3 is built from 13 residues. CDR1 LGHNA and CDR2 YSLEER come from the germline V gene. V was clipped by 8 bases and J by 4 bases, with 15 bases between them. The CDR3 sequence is CASSLFRVYEQYF. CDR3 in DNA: TGCGCCAGCTCCCTTTTCAGGGTTTACGAGCAGTACTTC.

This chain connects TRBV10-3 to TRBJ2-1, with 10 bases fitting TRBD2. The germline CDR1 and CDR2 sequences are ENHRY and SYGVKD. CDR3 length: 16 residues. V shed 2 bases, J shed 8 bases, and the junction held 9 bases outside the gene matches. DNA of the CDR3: TGTGCCATCAGTGAGGGAGCGGGGGGGCCGTTCGATGAGCAGTTCTTC. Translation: CAISEGAGGPFDEQFF.

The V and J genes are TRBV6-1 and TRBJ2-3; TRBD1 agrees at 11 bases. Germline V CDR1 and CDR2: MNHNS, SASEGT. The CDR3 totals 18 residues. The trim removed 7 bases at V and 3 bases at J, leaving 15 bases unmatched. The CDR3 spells CASTTGHRTGGLTDTQYF. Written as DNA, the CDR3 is TGTGCCAGCACCACCGGACACCGGACAGGGGGCTTGACAGATACGCAGTATTTT.

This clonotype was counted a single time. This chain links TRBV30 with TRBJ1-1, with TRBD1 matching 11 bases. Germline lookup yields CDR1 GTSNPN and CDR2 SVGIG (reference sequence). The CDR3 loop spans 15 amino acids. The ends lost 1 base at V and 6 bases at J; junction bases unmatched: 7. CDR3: CAWSGGTGGPSEAFF. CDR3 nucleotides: TGTGCCTGGAGTGGCGGGACAGGGGGACCCTCTGAAGCTTTCTTT.

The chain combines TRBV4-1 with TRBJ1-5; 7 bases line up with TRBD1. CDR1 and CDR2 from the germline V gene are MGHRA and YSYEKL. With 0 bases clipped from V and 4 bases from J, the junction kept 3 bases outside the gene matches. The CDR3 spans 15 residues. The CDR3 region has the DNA TGCGCCAGCAGCCAAGAGCGGACAGGTAATCAGCCCCAGCATTTT. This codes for CASSQERTGNQPQHF.

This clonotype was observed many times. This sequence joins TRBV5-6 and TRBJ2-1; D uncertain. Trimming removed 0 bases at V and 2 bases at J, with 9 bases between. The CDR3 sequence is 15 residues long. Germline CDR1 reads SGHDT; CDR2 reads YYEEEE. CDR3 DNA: TGTGCCAGCAGCTTGGGAGACATGCCCTACAATGAGCAGTTCTTC. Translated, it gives CASSLGDMPYNEQFF.

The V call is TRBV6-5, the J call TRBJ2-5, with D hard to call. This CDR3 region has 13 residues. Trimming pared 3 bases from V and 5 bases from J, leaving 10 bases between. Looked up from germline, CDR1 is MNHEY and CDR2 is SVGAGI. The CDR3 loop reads CASSYVVGETQYF. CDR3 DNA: TGTGCCAGCAGTTATGTGGTCGGGGAGACCCAGTACTTC.